Listed below are T cell receptor beta chains from one sample, sequenced in a study of T cells after yellow fever vaccination. Each CDR3 protein gets one entry after TCRdb re-called the 5' RACE reads with MiXCR. The table records a few hundred thousand distinct CDR3 sequences, around 7.3% of them present only once. The sample was PBMCs, taken 45 days after the first yellow fever vaccination. The receptors were sampled from a man aged 18 to 35 who received the YFV17D yellow fever vaccine. The CDR3 runs from the conserved cysteine through the conserved F or W. D genes are given only for firm matches. The size of a clone is reported for some rows only, either as once, few or many, or as a class for expanded clones.

D	size	J	V	CDR3	DNA
TRBD2	NA	TRBJ2-5	TRBV4-1	CASRSSGVTGETQYF	TGCGCCAGCCGCTCTAGCGGGGTTACAGGGGAGACCCAGTACTTC
NA	many	TRBJ2-3	TRBV4-1	CASRDTTSSTDTQYF	TGCGCCAGCAGGGATACCACTTCTAGCACAGATACGCAGTATTTT
NA	NA	TRBJ2-3	TRBV7-6	CASSGEGGVADTQYF	TGTGCCAGCAGCGGAGAGGGGGGGGTTGCAGATACGCAGTATTTT
NA	NA	TRBJ2-1	TRBV5-5	CASSLSLSAYNEQFF	TGTGCCAGCAGCTTGAGTCTTAGCGCCTACAATGAGCAGTTCTTC
NA	NA	TRBJ2-2	TRBV30	CAWTRGQGNTGELFF	TGTGCCTGGACCCGCGGGCAGGGAAACACCGGGGAGCTGTTTTTT
NA	NA	TRBJ2-6	TRBV4-3	CASSRSGPPRRSGANVLTF	TGCGCCAGCAGCCGCTCCGGACCTCCCCGGAGATCTGGGGCCAACGTCCTGACTTTC
NA	many	TRBJ2-3	TRBV7-3	CASSRDTDTQYF	TGTGCCAGCAGCCGCGACACAGATACGCAGTATTTT
TRBD1	few	TRBJ2-2	TRBV4-3	CASSLGKGAANTGELFF	TGCGCCAGCAGCCTCGGGAAGGGGGCCGCGAACACCGGGGAGCTGTTTTTT
NA	NA	TRBJ2-7	TRBV18	CASSPPSTGEQYF	TGTGCCAGCTCACCGCCCTCGACGGGGGAGCAGTACTTC
TRBD1	NA	TRBJ2-3	TRBV5-1	CASSLGQGVSTDTQYF	TGCGCCAGCAGCTTGGGGCAGGGGGTGAGCACAGATACGCAGTATTTT
NA	few	TRBJ2-5	TRBV7-8	CASSLALKTQYF	TGTGCCAGCAGCTTAGCGCTGAAGACCCAGTACTTC
NA	many	TRBJ2-5	TRBV7-9	CASSRTVQETQYF	TGTGCCAGCAGCCGGACAGTCCAAGAGACCCAGTACTTC
NA	few	TRBJ2-5	TRBV6-1	CASSERFRAVETQYF	TGTGCCAGCAGTGAACGGTTCAGGGCTGTCGAGACCCAGTACTTC
NA	few	TRBJ1-6	TRBV4-1	CASSQTPYNSPLHF	TGCGCCAGCAGCCAAACCCCCTATAATTCACCCCTCCACTTT
NA	NA	TRBJ1-2	TRBV12-3/TRBV12-4	CASSFQRRPRYGYTF	TGTGCCAGCAGTTTTCAGCGAAGACCCCGCTATGGCTACACCTTC
NA	few	TRBJ2-1	TRBV6-2/TRBV6-3	CASSSHRTGSYNEQFF	TGTGCCAGCAGTTCACACCGGACTGGGTCCTACAATGAGCAGTTCTTC
NA	many	TRBJ2-3	TRBV29-1	CSVDGGALSSTQYF	TGCAGCGTTGATGGCGGGGCGCTCTCCAGTACGCAGTATTTT
NA	many	TRBJ2-2	TRBV7-9	CASSLVGLADTGELFF	TGTGCCAGCAGCTTAGTGGGGCTGGCAGACACCGGGGAGCTGTTTTTT
NA	few	TRBJ1-6	TRBV5-1	CASSLWALLTGSPLHF	TGCGCCAGCAGCTTGTGGGCTCTCTTAACGGGATCGCCCCTCCACTTT
TRBD1	few	TRBJ2-2	TRBV7-9	CASSLVAARGTVYTGELFF	TGTGCCAGCAGCTTAGTGGCCGCTCGTGGGACAGTATACACCGGGGAGCTGTTTTTT
NA	many	TRBJ2-1	TRBV7-9	CASESHMGEQFF	TGTGCCAGCGAAAGTCATATGGGTGAGCAGTTCTTC
TRBD1	NA	TRBJ2-1	TRBV5-1	CASTPGRGQYYNEQFF	TGCGCCAGCACCCCTGGCAGGGGGCAATATTACAATGAGCAGTTCTTC
TRBD2	NA	TRBJ2-2	TRBV15	CATSGRRREGWTGELFF	TGTGCCACCAGCGGAAGACGCAGGGAGGGGTGGACCGGGGAGCTGTTTTTT
NA	many	TRBJ2-3	TRBV20-1	CSAPPADTQYF	TGCAGTGCTCCCCCCGCAGATACGCAGTATTTT
NA	NA	TRBJ1-2	TRBV14	CASSQTTEHGYTF	TGTGCCAGCAGCCAGACGACAGAGCATGGCTACACCTTC
TRBD1	NA	TRBJ1-6	TRBV20-1	CSAKSGTGVGPLHF	TGCAGTGCAAAAAGCGGGACAGGGGTAGGACCCCTCCACTTT